This is a list of T cell receptor beta chains from one sample in a study of blood T cells in healthy people across ages. From the 5' RACE reads, TCRdb called clonotypes with MiXCR, one entry per CDR3 protein. The table has approximately 1.5 million distinct CDR3 sequences, roughly 43% seen once. The sequenced sample was blood. Receptors were obtained from a woman under 30 in good health. The CDR3 runs from the conserved cysteine through the conserved F or W. D genes are given only for firm matches. Part of the rows lack a size; the others show once, few, many or a class for expanded clones.

size	J	V	D	DNA	CDR3
few	TRBJ1-1	TRBV28	.	TGTGCCAGCAGGGGACTCTCGGCTGAAGCTTTCTTT	CASRGLSAEAFF
.	TRBJ2-3	TRBV18	.	TGTGCCAGCTCACCACCGGAACAGCAAGATACGCAGTATTTT	CASSPPEQQDTQYF
.	TRBJ1-1	TRBV27	.	TGTGCCAGCAGTCTGACCCTGGGTTCGGACACTGAAGCTTTCTTT	CASSLTLGSDTEAFF
.	TRBJ2-7	TRBV27	.	TGTGCCAGCAGTTTGGGGAACAACCACTACGAGCAGTACTTC	CASSLGNNHYEQYF
few	TRBJ2-1	TRBV13	.	TGTGCCAGCAGCCCATCCTTTAGCAATGAGCAGTTCTTC	CASSPSFSNEQFF
.	TRBJ2-7	TRBV13	.	TGTGCCAGCAGCGTAGAGGCATCCCACGAGCAGTACTTC	CASSVEASHEQYF
.	TRBJ2-7	TRBV20-1	.	TGCAGTGCTAGAGAGGTAGCGAACAACTACGAGCAGTACTTC	CSAREVANNYEQYF
few	TRBJ2-7	TRBV30	TRBD2	TGTGCCTGCCAGAGCGGGGAGAGCTCCTACAATGAGCAGTACTTC	CACQSGESSYNEQYF
.	TRBJ2-7	TRBV6-5	TRBD1	TGTGCCAGCAGTTACTCGGGACAGCACTACGAGCAGTACTTC	CASSYSGQHYEQYF
few	TRBJ1-6	TRBV9	.	TGTGCCAGCAGCGTAAAGGCCAGGAATTCACCCCTCCACTTT	CASSVKARNSPLHF
few	TRBJ2-2	TRBV4-3	TRBD2	TGCGCCAGCAGCCAGTGGACTAGCCGAATGTGGACCGGGGAGCTGTTTTTT	CASSQWTSRMWTGELFF
.	TRBJ2-1	TRBV29-1	TRBD1	TGCGGCGTCGCCCGGGACAGCAACAATGAGCAGTTCTTC	CGVARDSNNEQFF
.	TRBJ2-7	TRBV7-2	.	TGTGCCAGCAGCCCTCACCGGGAGCCAGTATACGAGCAGTACTTC	CASSPHREPVYEQYF
many	TRBJ2-5	TRBV7-2	.	TGTGCCAGCAGTTACTATCAAGAGACCCAGTACTTC	CASSYYQETQYF
.	TRBJ2-3	TRBV7-6	.	TGTGCCAGCAGCCCGACAGTTATTAGCACAGATACGCAGTATTTT	CASSPTVISTDTQYF
.	TRBJ2-3	TRBV29-1	TRBD2	TGCAGCGTTGAACGGACTAGCGGGAAGACAGATACGCAGTATTTT	CSVERTSGKTDTQYF
few	TRBJ1-2	TRBV28	TRBD1	TGTGCCAGCACGGGACAGCCCCCCTATGGCTACACCTTC	CASTGQPPYGYTF
.	TRBJ2-7	TRBV20-1	.	TGCAGTGCTAATCCCCGGTGGTTAGACTACGAGCAGTACTTC	CSANPRWLDYEQYF
few	TRBJ2-2	TRBV4-1	.	TGCGCCAGCAGCCAGGTCCTTGGGGAGCTGTTTTTT	CASSQVLGELFF
.	TRBJ2-7	TRBV4-3	TRBD2	TGCGCCAGCAGCCAAGGACCGGGACTAGCGGGTTCCTACGAGCAGTACTTC	CASSQGPGLAGSYEQYF
.	TRBJ2-7	TRBV29-1	.	TGCAGCTCAAGGTGGGGCTACGAGCAGTACTTC	CSSRWGYEQYF
few	TRBJ1-6	TRBV4-2	TRBD1	TGTGCCAGCAGCGAGAGTCTGGGACAGGATAATTCACCCCTCCACTTT	CASSESLGQDNSPLHF
.	TRBJ2-7	TRBV7-9	.	TGTGCCAGCAGCTGGGACGTTGAGCAGTACTTC	CASSWDVEQYF
once	TRBJ2-5	TRBV18	TRBD1	TGTGCCAGCTCACCTATAGGACAGGGGGATCAAGAGACCCAGTACTTC	CASSPIGQGDQETQYF
.	TRBJ2-5	TRBV7-2	.	TGTGCCAGCAGACCACACAGGGACAATGAGCAGTACTTC	CASRPHRDNEQYF
.	TRBJ1-4	TRBV3-1	TRBD1	TGTGCCAGCAGCCGTAGACAGGGAGCAACTAATGAAAAACTGTTTTTT	CASSRRQGATNEKLFF
.	TRBJ1-2	TRBV5-5	.	TGTGCCAGCTTAAGGACGGGGGCGAACTATGGCTACACCTTC	CASLRTGANYGYTF
.	TRBJ1-3	TRBV28	TRBD1	TGTGCCAGCAGTTCGCCAGGGGGCTCTGGAAACACCATATATTTT	CASSSPGGSGNTIYF
.	TRBJ2-1	TRBV6-2/TRBV6-3	TRBD2	TGTGCCAGCAGACCCGGACTAGCGGGAGCCACCGGTGCATACAATGAGCAGTTCTTC	CASRPGLAGATGAYNEQFF
.	TRBJ1-2	TRBV6-1	TRBD1	TGTGCCAGCAGGATGGGACAGGGGACCTATGGCTACACCTTC	CASRMGQGTYGYTF
.	TRBJ1-5	TRBV12-3/TRBV12-4	TRBD1	TGTGCCAGCAGGGGACAGGGATATAGCAATCAGCCCCAGCATTTT	CASRGQGYSNQPQHF
.	TRBJ2-7	TRBV7-8	.	TGTGCCAGCAGCCCGGCAGAGGCATATTACGAGCAGTACTTC	CASSPAEAYYEQYF
.	TRBJ2-2	TRBV3-1	TRBD2	TGTGCCAGCAGCTTCCCGGGACTAGCAGGCACCGGGGAGCTGTTTTTT	CASSFPGLAGTGELFF
.	TRBJ2-7	TRBV25-1	.	TGTGCCAGCAGTGAAAACGGGGGACCCTACAATGAGCAGTACTTC	CASSENGGPYNEQYF
few	TRBJ2-4	TRBV4-1	TRBD1	TGCGCCAGCAGCCAAGATCCAGGGACAGCAATAGCCAAAAACATTCAGTACTTC	CASSQDPGTAIAKNIQYF
few	TRBJ2-7	TRBV7-9	.	TGTGCCAGCAGCCCCCCCTCGTACAATGAGCAGTACTTC	CASSPPSYNEQYF
.	TRBJ1-1	TRBV4-1	.	TGCGCCAGCAGCCAAGATTCCTCGAGCACTGAAGCTTTCTTT	CASSQDSSSTEAFF
.	TRBJ2-2	TRBV11-2	.	TGTGCCAGCAGCTTAGTAGCACATAGCACCGGGGAGCTGTTTTTT	CASSLVAHSTGELFF
.	TRBJ2-1	TRBV20-1	.	TGCAGTGCTAGCCGGGACGCAAGGGTCAATGAGCAGTTCTTC	CSASRDARVNEQFF
.	TRBJ2-1	TRBV24-1	TRBD2	TGTGCCACCAGTGATCCGACTAGCGGGAGAAATGAGCAGTTCTTC	CATSDPTSGRNEQFF
.	TRBJ1-2	TRBV6-5	.	TGTGCCAGCAGTTACGACAAAAACTATGGCTACACCTTC	CASSYDKNYGYTF
.	TRBJ2-7	TRBV28	TRBD1	TGTGCCAGCAGTGCCCGGACAGGGGAACATGAGCAGTACTTC	CASSARTGEHEQYF
.	TRBJ1-1	TRBV7-2	.	TGTGCCAGCACCACAATAGGGGTGAACACTGAAGCTTTCTTT	CASTTIGVNTEAFF
.	TRBJ2-5	TRBV2	.	TGTGCCAGCAGAGAAGTGACTGGAGGGGCCAAGACCCAGTACTTC	CASREVTGGAKTQYF
few	TRBJ2-3	TRBV27	.	TGTGCCAGCAGCCCTAGGACGTTTGAGGGAAACACAGATACGCAGTATTTT	CASSPRTFEGNTDTQYF
.	TRBJ1-2	TRBV11-2	TRBD1	TGTGCCAGCAGCTTAGAATGGTCTACAGGGGAGGGCTACACCTTC	CASSLEWSTGEGYTF
.	TRBJ2-3	TRBV6-6	TRBD2	TGTGCCAGCAGTGTGAGCGGGGGGGGAGATACGCAGTATTTT	CASSVSGGGDTQYF
few	TRBJ1-5	TRBV5-1	.	TGCGCCAGCAGCTTGGGAACCCGAGGGGGTGTAATTCAGCCCCAGCATTTT	CASSLGTRGGVIQPQHF
.	TRBJ2-7	TRBV20-1	TRBD1	TGCAGTGCTAGAGTCGTGGACAGGCTCTACGAGCAGTACTTC	CSARVVDRLYEQYF
.	TRBJ2-5	TRBV5-1	.	TGCGCCAGCAGCTTGGGAATTTCGCAAGAGACCCAGTACTTC	CASSLGISQETQYF
.	TRBJ2-2	TRBV5-1	.	TGCGCCAGCAGCTTGGACAGCGTAGCCGGGGAGCTGTTTTTT	CASSLDSVAGELFF
.	TRBJ1-5	TRBV5-1	.	TGCGTCAGCAGCTTGGAGGGACGGCACAATCAGCCCCAGCATTTT	CVSSLEGRHNQPQHF
.	TRBJ2-3	TRBV12-3/TRBV12-4	TRBD2	TGTGCCAGCACCCAGACTAGCGGGGGTGGTACGCAGTATTTT	CASTQTSGGGTQYF
.	TRBJ2-1	TRBV20-1	.	TGCAGTGCTACCCGGAGCTCCTACGAGCAGTTCTTC	CSATRSSYEQFF
.	TRBJ2-1	TRBV20-1	TRBD2	TGCAGTGCTAGAGATACCACTAGCGGGACCTACAATGAGCAGTTCTTC	CSARDTTSGTYNEQFF